Following are 5 T cell receptor beta chains from one sample sequenced in a study of beta chain features in type 1 diabetes. The whole isolated RNA underwent reverse transcription, so sequencing captured expressed TCRB transcripts. Only in-frame clones appear in the TCRdb table, and some are missing; sequencing was by immunoSEQ multiplex PCR. The table records almost 350,000 clones, approximately 8.2% of them present only once. Sample: central memory CD4+ T cells from blood. The receptors shown here come from a woman aged 18-29 years in good health.

This clone has just one count. The chain employs TRBV28 and TRBJ1-1, with D possibly being TRBD1 (6 bases). Looked up from germline, CDR1 is MDHEN and CDR2 is SYDVKM. V gave up 5 bases and J gave up 6 bases, with 13 bases separating them. The CDR3 is 13 residues long. The CDR3 spells CASSNRVGPEAFF. The CDR3 bases are TGTGCCAGCAGTAACAGGGTGGGCCCTGAAGCTTTCTTT.

The V and J genes are TRBV5-1 and TRBJ2-1, with 8 bases identical to TRBD1. The CDR3 sequence is 16 residues long. The ends lost 4 bases at V and 1 base at J; junction bases unmatched: 7. Germline CDR1 is SGHRS and CDR2 is YFSETQ. CDR3: CASSGSGQGSYNEQFF. As DNA, the CDR3 is TGCGCCAGCAGCGGCTCAGGACAGGGTTCCTACAATGAGCAGTTCTTC.

This clone was detected only a few times. The gene calls are TRBV4-3 and TRBJ2-3, with D hard to call. Trimming took 4 bases from V and 2 from J, leaving 10 bases between them. The CDR3 contains 14 residues. Germline lookup yields CDR1 LGHNA and CDR2 YSLEER. The CDR3, as DNA: TGCGCCAGCAGCCTTAATGTGTTCACAGATACGCAGTATTTT. It codes for CASSLNVFTDTQYF.

For this clone: This sample includes further DNA sequences coding for the same CDR3. V gene TRBV18 combines with J gene TRBJ2-1; D uncertain. Germline V gives CDR1 KGHSH, CDR2 LQKENI. The CDR3 contains 12 residues. V lost 3 bases and J lost 4, with 4 bases in between. CDR3 nucleotide sequence: TGTGCCAGCTCACCGGCGTACAATGAGCAGTTCTTC. This translates into CASSPAYNEQFF.

This clone occurred many times. The gene calls are TRBV10-3 and TRBJ1-5, with TRBD1 as a possible D gene (6 bases). The ends were cut back, 4 bases at V and 2 bases at J, with 6 bases in the middle. This CDR3 region has 13 residues. Germline assignment: CDR1 ENHRY and CDR2 SYGVKD. The CDR3 loop is CAISGQGNQPQHF. CDR3 DNA sequence: TGTGCCATCAGTGGACAGGGCAATCAGCCCCAGCATTTT.